This T cell receptor (beta chain) was captured in a study of cytomegalovirus exposure and HLA in healthy donors. V was cut by 3 bases and J by 5 bases, with 7 bases left in between. Germline values: CDR1 LNHNV, CDR2 YYDKDF (reference sequence). The CDR3 sequence is 12 residues long. 60 Vbeta and 13 Jbeta primers were used in PCR. Profiling relied on immunoSEQ multiplex PCR, and the TCRdb table lists in-frame clones only, not all of them. The sample includes approximately 150,000 clones, over 70% of them seen just once. This clone turned up a few times. The rearrangement uses TRBV15 and TRBJ1-1; D is unresolved. The sequence derives from a woman aged 35 to 49 in good health and CMV-seropositive. Sequencing was carried out using PBMCs. The CDR3 bases are TGTGCCACCAGCAGTCTGAGGACTGAAGCTTTCTTT. Amino acid sequence: CATSSLRTEAFF.